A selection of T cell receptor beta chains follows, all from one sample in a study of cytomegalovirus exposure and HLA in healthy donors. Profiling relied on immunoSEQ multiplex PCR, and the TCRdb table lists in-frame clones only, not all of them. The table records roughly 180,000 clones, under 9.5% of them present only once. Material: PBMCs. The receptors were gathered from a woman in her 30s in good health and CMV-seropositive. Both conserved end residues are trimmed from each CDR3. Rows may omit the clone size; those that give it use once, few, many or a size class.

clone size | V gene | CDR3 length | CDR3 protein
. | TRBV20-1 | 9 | SATRGETQY
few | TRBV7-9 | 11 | ASSLDEAQPQH
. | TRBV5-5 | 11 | ASSLQVPYEQY
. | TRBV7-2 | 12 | ASSLPPNTDTQY
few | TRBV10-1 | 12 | ASSEGLAGDEQY
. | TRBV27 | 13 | ASTSGLLRGHGYT
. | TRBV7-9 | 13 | ASSLTGLLQETQY
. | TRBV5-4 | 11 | ASGIGPRDEQY
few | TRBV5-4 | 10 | ASSLVNNEQF
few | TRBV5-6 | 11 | ASSTTGNYGYT
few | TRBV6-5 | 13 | ASSYRTSGIGEQF
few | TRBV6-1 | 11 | ASRQVGGYGYT
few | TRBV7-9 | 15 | ASSKSLAGGHPDTQY
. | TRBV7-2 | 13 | ASSPGTGINQPQH
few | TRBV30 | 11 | AWSAYRANTIY
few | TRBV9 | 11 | ASSPEGDYGYT
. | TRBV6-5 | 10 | ASRPTSGEQF
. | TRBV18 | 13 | ASSPVPAGPGELF
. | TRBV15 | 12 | ATSKEGLNTEAF
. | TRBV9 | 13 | ASSVGVAGRYEQY
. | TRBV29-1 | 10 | SVGGRTYEQY
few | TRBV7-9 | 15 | ASSLALGQSSNTEAF
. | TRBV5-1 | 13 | ASSAGQVSLSEQY
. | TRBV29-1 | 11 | SVDLDSGNTIY
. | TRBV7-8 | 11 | ASGGSSYGEQY
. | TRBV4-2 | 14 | ASSLKGKGANYGYT
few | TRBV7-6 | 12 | ASWSGRAYNEQF
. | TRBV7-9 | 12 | ASSLGVNYYEQY
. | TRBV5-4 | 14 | ASSLVAGGQGGELF
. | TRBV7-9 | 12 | ASSPRSGKETQY
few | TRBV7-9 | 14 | ASSLVGGRQTYEQY
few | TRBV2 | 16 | ASSVQAGGFEVSYEQY
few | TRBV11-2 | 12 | ASSLDRDRRQAF
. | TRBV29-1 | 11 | SASGQLNTEAF
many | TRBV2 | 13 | ASDNLSRNGDGYT
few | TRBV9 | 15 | ASSVGLQGLGNQPQH
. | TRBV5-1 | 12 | ASSVTGEGTEAF
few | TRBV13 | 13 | ASSGEGTPVDGYT
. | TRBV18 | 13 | ASSAGVWGADTQY
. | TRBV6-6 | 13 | ASRRTSGTQETQY
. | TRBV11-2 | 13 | ASSLETGGYTEAF
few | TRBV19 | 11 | ASTSPESYEQY
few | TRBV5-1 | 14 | ASSLESGGNSSPLH
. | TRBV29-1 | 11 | SVVRRANTEAF
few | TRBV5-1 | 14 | ASSLTYRVWDNEQF
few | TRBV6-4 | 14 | ASSEYLRGSTDTQY
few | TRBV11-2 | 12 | ASSGREMNTEAF
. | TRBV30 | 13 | AWSSAGGPSDTQY